One and the same sample provided the 31 T cell receptor beta chains below, sequenced in a study of CD4 T cells in relation to SARS-CoV-2 and coronaviruses. Unexposed donor CD4+ T cells date from about 2011-2018, before the COVID-19 pandemic. Isolation of CD4+ T cells took place after approximately 10 days in culture. No antigens are known for them. Clones were sequenced by immunoSEQ multiplex PCR, and TCRdb holds only the in-frame ones, with some missing. The sample includes more than 15,000 clones, almost 75% seen only once; the top ten take under 25%. The sequenced sample consisted of CD4+ T cells from PBMCs, cultured in vitro. These TCRs come from a human donor in good health.

The CDR3 protein is CASSQGYSSNEQFF. CDR3 DNA sequence: TGTGCCAGCAGCCAAGGGTACAGCTCGAATGAGCAGTTCTTC. The chain carries TRBV3-1 (or the pseudogene TRBV3-2) and TRBJ2-1; the D is unclear. Per the germline V gene, CDR1 is LGHDT and CDR2 is YNNKEL (reference sequence). The length of the CDR3 is 14 residues. Between the trimmed V and J ends, which lost 1 base and 7 bases, there was a span of 11 bases.

This clone was counted a single time. The chain recombines TRBV11-3 with TRBJ2-7; no reliable D call. Trimming shortened V by 2 bases and J by 3 bases, and 8 bases separated the two germline ends. This CDR3 has 13 residues. Germline lookup yields CDR1 SGHNT and CDR2 YENEEA. The CDR3 DNA reads TGTGCCAGCAGCTTATCGGCCAACTACGAGCAGTACTTC. This encodes CASSLSANYEQYF. Supplemented by reference TRBV11-3 and TRBJ2-7, the full variable domain reads EAGVVQSPRYKIIEKKQPVAFWCNPISGHNTLYWYLQNLGQGPELLIRYENEEAVDDSQLPKDRFSAERLKGVDSTLKIQPAELGDSAVYLCASSLSANYEQYFGPGTRLTVT.

CDR3 protein: CASRSGTGFVEQYF. The CDR3 bases are TGTGCCAGCCGTTCCGGGACAGGATTTGTCGAGCAGTACTTC. The chain recombines TRBV6-5 with TRBJ2-7; 8 bases are shared with TRBD1. The germline CDR1 and CDR2 sequences are MNHEY and SVGAGI. V was pared by 8 bases and J by 6 bases, with 12 bases of the junction left unmatched. This CDR3 comprises 14 residues.

The chain employs TRBV29-1 and TRBJ1-1; 9 bases fit TRBD1. Germline V gives CDR1 SQVTM, CDR2 ANQGSEA. This CDR3 contains 12 residues. V was pared by 7 bases and J by 7 bases, with 7 bases of the junction left unmatched. The CDR3 loop is CSATGQGLEAFF. The DNA for the CDR3 is TGCAGCGCGACGGGACAGGGACTTGAAGCTTTCTTT.

This clone was observed a single time. The chain links TRBV18 to TRBJ1-5; 8 bases are shared with TRBD1. This CDR3 has 14 amino acids. Trimming removed 6 bases from V and 3 bases from J; junction bases left unmatched: 4. Germline lookup yields CDR1 KGHSH and CDR2 LQKENI. In nucleotides, the CDR3 is TGTGCCAGCTCCTTGACAGGGGACAATCAGCCCCAGCATTTT. Protein product: CASSLTGDNQPQHF.

The rearrangement links TRBV19 to TRBJ1-2; D is possibly TRBD1 (5 bases). Per the germline V gene, CDR1 is LNHDA and CDR2 is SQIVND (reference sequence). This CDR3 is 17 amino acids long. Trimming took 0 bases from V and 8 from J, leaving 22 bases between them. This CDR3 reads CASSIDPSRIGGNGYTF. The CDR3 region has the DNA TGTGCCAGTAGTATAGATCCATCGCGCATTGGGGGAAACGGCTACACCTTC.

The J gene is TRBJ1-5, the V gene TRBV6-2 or TRBV6-3; no reliable D call. The CDR3 spans 14 residues. CDR1 MNHEY and CDR2 SVGEGT come from the germline V gene. The V gene lost 3 bases and the J gene lost 4 bases, with 10 bases spanning the gap. DNA for the CDR3: TGTGCCAGCAGTTATTTTGGGGTAAATCAGCCCCAGCATTTT. Protein product: CASSYFGVNQPQHF.

J is TRBJ1-2 and V is TRBV6-5; 7 bases match TRBD1. The CDR3 has 14 amino acids. Germline CDR1 and CDR2: MNHEY and SVGAGI. With 4 bases clipped from V and 8 bases from J, the junction kept 10 bases outside the gene matches. The CDR3 region has the DNA TGTGCCAGCAGTTCTAACAGGGGTTCCAGAGGCTACACCTTC. Translating it yields CASSSNRGSRGYTF.

The J gene is TRBJ1-3, the V gene TRBV19; 7 nucleotides agree with TRBD1. CDR1 LNHDA and CDR2 SQIVND come from the germline V gene (reference sequence). This CDR3 region has 14 residues. V was pared by 7 bases and J by 0 bases, with 3 bases of the junction left unmatched. The chain's CDR3 is CASTRQGSGNTIYF. The CDR3 DNA sequence: TGTGCCAGTACCCGACAGGGCTCTGGAAACACCATATATTTT.

The V call is TRBV5-1, the J call TRBJ1-5; 9 bases are shared with TRBD1. CDR3 size: 15 residues. After removal of 4 bases from V and 4 bases from J, the junction contained 6 bases not matched to a gene. The V gene's germline CDR1 is SGHRS and CDR2 YFSETQ. The chain's CDR3 is CASSVPGQGNQPQHF. The CDR3 region has the DNA TGCGCCAGCAGCGTACCGGGACAGGGTAATCAGCCCCAGCATTTT.

In nucleotides, the CDR3 is TGTGCCACCAGTGACCCTGACAGGGTTCCCTACGAGCAGTACTTC. The encoded protein is CATSDPDRVPYEQYF. The chain is built from TRBV24-1 and TRBJ2-7, with 7 bases that match TRBD1. The V and J ends lost 4 bases and 2 bases, in that order; junction bases with no gene match: 7. The CDR3 has 15 amino acids. Germline V gene sequence: CDR1 KGHDR, CDR2 SFDVKD.

In DNA, the CDR3 is TGTGCCAGCAGCTTAGGCCTAGCCCCCTCCTACAATGAGCAGTTCTTC. Translating gives CASSLGLAPSYNEQFF. V usage is TRBV11-2 and J usage is TRBJ2-1; TRBD2 might be the D (5 bases). The CDR3 spans 16 residues. V lost 1 base and J 0 bases, leaving 10 bases between the germline ends. CDR1 is SGHAT and CDR2 is FQNNGV in the germline V gene.

This chain joins TRBV6-1 and TRBJ1-1; D may be TRBD1 (5 bases). Germline CDR1 reads MNHNS; CDR2 reads SASEGT. The CDR3 is made up of 13 amino acids. Trimming stripped 7 bases from V and 1 base from J, with 10 bases between. CDR3: CASNGGWNTEAFF. DNA of the CDR3: TGTGCCAGCAACGGGGGGTGGAACACTGAAGCTTTCTTT.

The chain has TRBV30 and TRBJ1-3, with D unresolved. The CDR3 loop spans 14 amino acids. Trimming took 5 bases from V and 0 from J, leaving 11 bases between them. CDR1 GTSNPN and CDR2 SVGIG come from the germline V gene (reference sequence). The CDR3 spells CAWVTVSSGNTIYF. The CDR3 region has the DNA TGTGCCTGGGTAACAGTCTCCTCTGGAAACACCATATATTTT.

The genes are TRBV6-2 or TRBV6-3 and TRBJ2-3; D remains ambiguous. The CDR3 contains 13 residues. Germline CDR1 MNHEY, CDR2 SVGEGT. With 2 bases removed from V and 6 bases from J, the gap between germline ends came to 9 bases. The chain's CDR3 is CASSYGGPDTQYF. The CDR3 DNA sequence: TGTGCCAGCAGTTACGGCGGACCCGATACGCAGTATTTT.

This chain connects TRBV6-5 to TRBJ2-6; perhaps TRBD1 as D (6 bases). Germline V lookup: CDR1 MNHEY, CDR2 SVGAGI. Trimming removed 7 bases from V and 4 bases from J, with 14 bases in between. CDR3 length equals 15 residues. The CDR3 DNA sequence: TGTGCCAGCAAAGGGGGAGTGTTCGGGGCCAACGTCCTGACTTTC. It codes for CASKGGVFGANVLTF.

The chain joins TRBV29-1 to TRBJ2-7; 7 bases agree with TRBD1. This CDR3 spans 14 amino acids. J lost 1 base, V lost 0 bases, and 3 bases had no gene match. CDR1 SQVTM and CDR2 ANQGSEA come from the germline V gene. The CDR3 sequence: CSVEDGQESYEQYF. The DNA of the CDR3 is TGCAGCGTTGAAGACGGACAGGAGTCCTACGAGCAGTACTTC.

The chain couples TRBV9 to TRBJ1-1, with 7 bases that match TRBD1. The V and J ends lost 3 bases and 4 bases, in that order; junction bases with no gene match: 6. CDR1 is SGDLS and CDR2 is YYNGEE in the germline V gene. This CDR3 region has 14 residues. CDR3 sequence (DNA): TGTGCCAGCAGCGCCCGACAGGGCCCCACTGAAGCTTTCTTT. Protein product: CASSARQGPTEAFF.

V gene TRBV5-6 combines with J gene TRBJ2-3; 9 bases are a match to TRBD1. After removal of 0 bases from V and 0 bases from J, the junction contained 2 bases not matched to a gene. Germline lookup yields CDR1 SGHDT and CDR2 YYEEEE. There are 16 residues in the CDR3. The CDR3 region has the DNA TGTGCCAGCAGCTTGGGGACAGGGGATAGCACAGATACGCAGTATTTT. Translated, it gives CASSLGTGDSTDTQYF.

The rearrangement joins TRBV6-5 to TRBJ1-6, with D possibly matching TRBD1 (5 bases). Germline CDR1 reads MNHEY; CDR2 reads SVGAGI. This CDR3 has 14 residues. Trimming took 8 bases from V and 8 from J, leaving 16 bases between them. In DNA form, the CDR3 reads TGTGCCAGCCAGGAGGTGCAGGGATATTCACCCCTCCACTTT. This gives the protein CASQEVQGYSPLHF.

This chain joins TRBV23-1 and TRBJ2-3; D uncertain. TRBV23-1 is an ORF, with its function uncertain. This CDR3 region has 17 residues. Between the trimmed V and J ends, which lost 0 bases and 1 base, there was a span of 14 bases. The CDR3 region is CASSQSRGRLRTDTQYF. CDR3 bases: TGCGCCAGCAGTCAATCGAGAGGCAGGCTCCGCACAGATACGCAGTATTTT.

J is TRBJ1-5 and V is TRBV19; D may be TRBD1 (5 bases). The CDR3 is 15 amino acids. CDR1 and CDR2 (germline): LNHDA, SQIVND (reference sequence). V lost 6 bases and J 2 bases, leaving 14 bases between the germline ends. CDR3 protein: CASSSQGGGNQPQHF. In nucleotides, the CDR3 is TGTGCCAGTAGCAGTCAGGGTGGGGGCAATCAGCCCCAGCATTTT.

The V and J genes are TRBV29-1 and TRBJ2-2; 8 nucleotides align to TRBD2. The CDR3 covers 16 residues. Germline V gene sequence: CDR1 SQVTM, CDR2 ANQGSEA. With 4 bases clipped from V and 14 bases from J, the junction kept 21 bases outside the gene matches. Written as DNA, the CDR3 is TGCAGCGTTGTAGGGACTAGACTAGGCACACCGGGGAAACTGTTTTTT. This gives the protein CSVVGTRLGTPGKLFF.

V gene TRBV30 combines with J gene TRBJ2-2, with 8 nucleotides matching TRBD2. Germline assignment: CDR1 GTSNPN and CDR2 SVGIG (reference sequence). The junction had 9 bases not matched to a gene; V was cut back by 8 bases and J by 1 base. The CDR3 runs 15 residues. Here the CDR3 DNA reads TGTGCCCGGGGGGGTTCGGCGGTGAACACCGGGGAGCTGTTTTTT. Amino acids: CARGGSAVNTGELFF.

V and J are TRBV6-5 and TRBJ1-1; D is possibly TRBD1 (6 bases). From germline, CDR1 is MNHEY and CDR2 SVGAGI. V lost 2 bases to trimming and J lost 2 bases, with 12 bases between them. There are 15 residues in the CDR3. The CDR3 region is CASSYTDRTNTEAFF. The DNA of the CDR3 is TGTGCCAGCAGTTACACAGACAGGACTAACACTGAAGCTTTCTTT.

The chain is built from TRBV6-6 and TRBJ1-1; possibly TRBD1 for D (6 bases). The CDR3 extends over 16 amino acids. V dropped 2 bases and J dropped 3 bases, with 16 bases sitting between them. Germline CDR1 reads MNHNY; CDR2 reads SVGAGI (reference sequence). CDR3 nucleotide sequence: TGTGCCAGCAGTTACCCGGTCTGGGGGGCGGACACTGAAGCTTTCTTT. The encoded protein is CASSYPVWGADTEAFF.

The chain recombines TRBV4-1 with TRBJ1-5, with a possible D match to TRBD1 (5 bases). CDR3 length: 15 residues. V was pared by 4 bases and J by 5 bases, with 15 bases between. Germline values: CDR1 MGHRA, CDR2 YSYEKL. The CDR3 loop reads CASSRLRDSYQPQHF. CDR3 bases: TGCGCCAGCAGCCGTCTCCGGGACTCTTATCAGCCCCAGCATTTT.

This sequence joins TRBV7-2 and TRBJ2-4, with 9 nucleotides matching TRBD1. V shed 4 bases, J shed 7 bases, and the junction held 2 bases outside the gene matches. Germline V CDR1 and CDR2: SGHTA, FQGNSA. The CDR3 runs to 13 residues. The CDR3 DNA reads as TGTGCCAGCAGCTCCGACAGGGGGAACATTCAGTACTTC. It translates to CASSSDRGNIQYF.

The chain is built from TRBV10-3 and TRBJ1-2; 7 bases map to TRBD1. This CDR3 has 11 residues. Germline V gives CDR1 ENHRY, CDR2 SYGVKD. Trimming removed 9 bases from V and 14 bases from J; junction bases left unmatched: 12. This chain's CDR3 is CAIGTASAGTF. The CDR3 coding sequence is TGTGCCATTGGGACAGCCTCCGCGGGTACCTTC.

V gene TRBV18 combines with J gene TRBJ2-7; either TRBD1 or TRBD2 may fit D (5 bases each). V was clipped by 3 bases and J by 8 bases, with 11 bases between them. This CDR3 is built from 12 residues. Looked up from germline, CDR1 is KGHSH and CDR2 is LQKENI. CDR3 amino acids: CASSPGRAKQYF. The CDR3 bases are TGTGCCAGCTCACCGGGACGAGCTAAGCAGTACTTC. The full variable domain, in which reference TRBV18 and TRBJ2-7 provide the parts outside the CDR3, is NAGVMQNPRHLVRRRGQEARLRCSPMKGHSHVYWYRQLPEEGLKFMVYLQKENIIDESGMPKERFSAEFPKEGPSILRIQQVVRGDSAAYFCASSPGRAKQYFGPGTRLTVT.

This chain links TRBV7-9 with TRBJ2-5, with 7 bases lining up with TRBD1. Per the germline V gene, CDR1 is SEHNR and CDR2 is FQNEAQ (reference sequence). The CDR3 is 14 residues long. V shed 5 bases, J shed 2 bases, and the junction held 5 bases outside the gene matches. The CDR3 is CASSVGQPQETQYF. CDR3 in DNA: TGTGCCAGCAGCGTGGGACAGCCACAAGAGACCCAGTACTTC. The full variable domain, its missing parts supplied by reference TRBV7-9 and TRBJ2-5, is DTGVSQNPRHKITKRGQNVTFRCDPISEHNRLYWYRQTLGQGPEFLTYFQNEAQLEKSRLLSDRFSAERPKGSFSTLEIQRTEQGDSAMYLCASSVGQPQETQYFGPGTRLLVL.